This record concerns one TCR beta chain sequence. The data derive from a study of cytomegalovirus exposure and HLA in healthy donors. The method was immunoSEQ multiplex PCR; TCRdb's version includes in-frame clones alone and lacks a portion of them. This table has 130,000 or so clones, 80% to 90% appearing once. V was clipped by 5 bases and J by 1 base, with 14 bases between them. Germline V CDR1 and CDR2: MNHEY, SVGAGI. The CDR3 has 15 amino acids. The genes are TRBV6-5 and TRBJ2-5; D possibly corresponds to TRBD2 (6 bases). This receptor was obtained from a woman aged 18-29 years in good health and CMV-seropositive. The sequenced material came from PBMCs. CDR3 DNA sequence: TGTGCCAGCAGTCAATTCGGGGGTTTCCAAGAGACCCAGTACTTC. This sequence encodes CASSQFGGFQETQYF.